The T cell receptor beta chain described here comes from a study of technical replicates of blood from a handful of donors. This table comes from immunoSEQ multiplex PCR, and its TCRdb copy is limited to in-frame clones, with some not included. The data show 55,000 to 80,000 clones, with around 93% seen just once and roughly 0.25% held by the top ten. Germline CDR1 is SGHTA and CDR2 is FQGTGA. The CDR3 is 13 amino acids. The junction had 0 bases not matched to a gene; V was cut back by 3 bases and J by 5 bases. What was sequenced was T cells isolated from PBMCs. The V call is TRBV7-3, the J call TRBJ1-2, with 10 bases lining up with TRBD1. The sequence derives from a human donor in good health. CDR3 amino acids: CASSLDRGYGYTF. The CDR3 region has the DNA TGTGCCAGCAGCTTGGACAGGGGGTATGGCTACACCTTC.